The rows below give T cell receptor beta chains drawn from one sample of a study of cytomegalovirus exposure and HLA in healthy donors. Libraries were prepared by immunoSEQ multiplex PCR; TCRdb keeps only in-frame clonotypes and omits some of them. This table has approximately 150,000 clones, over 80% appearing once. The sequencing sample was made of PBMCs. These receptors originate from a woman in her 30s in good health and CMV-seronegative. The CDR3 runs from the conserved cysteine through the conserved F or W. Fields, in order: clone size, J gene, D gene, CDR3 length, V gene, CDR3 DNA, CDR3 protein. The D gene is left open where the match is weak. The size of a clone is reported for some rows only, either as once, few or many, or as a class for expanded clones.

clone_size: NA
j_call: TRBJ2-1
d_call: TRBD2
cdr3_length: 15
v_call: TRBV7-8
cdr3_nt: TGTGCCAGCAGCGCCCGGGAGGGCAGCCACAATGAGCAGTTCTTC
cdr3_aa: CASSAREGSHNEQFF

clone_size: NA
j_call: TRBJ2-3
d_call: TRBD1
cdr3_length: 16
v_call: TRBV5-1
cdr3_nt: TGCGCCAGCAGCCAAAATGCGGGACAGGGGCAAGATACGCAGTATTTT
cdr3_aa: CASSQNAGQGQDTQYF

clone_size: NA
j_call: TRBJ1-5
d_call: NA
cdr3_length: 15
v_call: TRBV18
cdr3_nt: TGTGCCAGCTCACCACCGGGGGGTAGCAATCAGCCCCAGCATTTT
cdr3_aa: CASSPPGGSNQPQHF

clone_size: NA
j_call: TRBJ2-3
d_call: TRBD2
cdr3_length: 15
v_call: TRBV27
cdr3_nt: TGTGCCAGCAGTTTGGCCGGGAGGGTCACAGATACGCAGTATTTT
cdr3_aa: CASSLAGRVTDTQYF

clone_size: NA
j_call: TRBJ1-4
d_call: NA
cdr3_length: 15
v_call: TRBV9
cdr3_nt: TGTGCCAGCAGCGGGGGCAGGGCTACTAATGAAAAACTGTTTTTT
cdr3_aa: CASSGGRATNEKLFF

clone_size: NA
j_call: TRBJ2-2
d_call: TRBD1
cdr3_length: 15
v_call: TRBV18
cdr3_nt: TGTGCCAGCTCACCGGACAGGGGAGACACCGGGGAGCTGTTTTTT
cdr3_aa: CASSPDRGDTGELFF

clone_size: NA
j_call: TRBJ1-4
d_call: NA
cdr3_length: 14
v_call: TRBV11-2
cdr3_nt: TGTGCCAGCAGCTTGGGTAACAGGGCTGAAAAACTGTTTTTT
cdr3_aa: CASSLGNRAEKLFF

clone_size: NA
j_call: TRBJ2-7
d_call: TRBD1
cdr3_length: 19
v_call: TRBV5-1
cdr3_nt: TGCGCCAGCAGCGAATACAAACCACGACCGGGACAGGCAGTGTACGAGCAGTACTTC
cdr3_aa: CASSEYKPRPGQAVYEQYF

clone_size: NA
j_call: TRBJ1-2
d_call: NA
cdr3_length: 13
v_call: TRBV28
cdr3_nt: TGTGCCAGCAGTTTTCGGGGAAGCTATGGCTACACCTTC
cdr3_aa: CASSFRGSYGYTF

clone_size: NA
j_call: TRBJ2-1
d_call: NA
cdr3_length: 12
v_call: TRBV11-2
cdr3_nt: TGTGCCAGCAGCTTAGATCTCGATGAGCAGTTCTTC
cdr3_aa: CASSLDLDEQFF

clone_size: few
j_call: TRBJ2-1
d_call: NA
cdr3_length: 15
v_call: TRBV6-5
cdr3_nt: TGTGCCAGCAGCCCTGCCGTCGGACTTTACAATGAGCAGTTCTTC
cdr3_aa: CASSPAVGLYNEQFF

clone_size: NA
j_call: TRBJ2-3
d_call: NA
cdr3_length: 13
v_call: TRBV27
cdr3_nt: TGTGCCAGCAGTACAGGGTCCACAGATACGCAGTATTTT
cdr3_aa: CASSTGSTDTQYF

clone_size: NA
j_call: TRBJ2-3
d_call: TRBD2
cdr3_length: 13
v_call: TRBV12-5
cdr3_nt: TGTGCTAGTGCCCTAGCGGAACGGGATACGCAGTATTTT
cdr3_aa: CASALAERDTQYF

clone_size: NA
j_call: TRBJ2-7
d_call: NA
cdr3_length: 14
v_call: TRBV10-3
cdr3_nt: TGTGCCATCAGTGAGGGGCAGGAACCCTACGAGCAGTACTTC
cdr3_aa: CAISEGQEPYEQYF

clone_size: once
j_call: TRBJ2-2
d_call: NA
cdr3_length: 12
v_call: TRBV27
cdr3_nt: TGTGCCAGCAGTTTTTCTACCGGGGAGCTGTTTTTT
cdr3_aa: CASSFSTGELFF

clone_size: NA
j_call: TRBJ2-3
d_call: TRBD1
cdr3_length: 16
v_call: TRBV7-3
cdr3_nt: TGTGCCAGCAGCTTAGGCTGGGGACAGAACACAGATACGCAGTATTTT
cdr3_aa: CASSLGWGQNTDTQYF

clone_size: NA
j_call: TRBJ1-1
d_call: NA
cdr3_length: 14
v_call: TRBV19
cdr3_nt: TGTGCCAGTAGTATAACAGGGTGGAACACTGAAGCTTTCTTT
cdr3_aa: CASSITGWNTEAFF

clone_size: NA
j_call: TRBJ1-5
d_call: NA
cdr3_length: 13
v_call: TRBV6-5
cdr3_nt: TGTGCCAGCAGTGAATACGGCGGTCGAGCCCAGCATTTT
cdr3_aa: CASSEYGGRAQHF

clone_size: once
j_call: TRBJ2-1
d_call: TRBD2
cdr3_length: 14
v_call: TRBV28
cdr3_nt: TGTGCCAGCAGTCTCGGACTAGCCGGCAATGAGCAGTTCTTC
cdr3_aa: CASSLGLAGNEQFF

clone_size: NA
j_call: TRBJ1-1
d_call: NA
cdr3_length: 14
v_call: TRBV5-4
cdr3_nt: TGTGCCAGCAGCTTCCCAGGGATGGACACTGAAGCTTTCTTT
cdr3_aa: CASSFPGMDTEAFF

clone_size: NA
j_call: TRBJ1-1
d_call: NA
cdr3_length: 15
v_call: TRBV13
cdr3_nt: TGTGCCAGCAGCTGGACAGCGAGCATGAGACATGAAGCTTTCTTT
cdr3_aa: CASSWTASMRHEAFF

clone_size: NA
j_call: TRBJ1-1
d_call: NA
cdr3_length: 13
v_call: TRBV6-5
cdr3_nt: TGTGCCAGCAGTTACCAGGGGATCACTGAAGCTTTCTTT
cdr3_aa: CASSYQGITEAFF

clone_size: NA
j_call: TRBJ2-1
d_call: TRBD2
cdr3_length: 15
v_call: TRBV9
cdr3_nt: TGTGCCAGCAGCGTAGTGGCTAGCGGGACCTATGAGCAGTTCTTC
cdr3_aa: CASSVVASGTYEQFF

clone_size: once
j_call: TRBJ1-1
d_call: TRBD1
cdr3_length: 15
v_call: TRBV9
cdr3_nt: TGTGCCAGCACACGACCTGGACAGGGTGCGGCTGAAGCTTTCTTT
cdr3_aa: CASTRPGQGAAEAFF

clone_size: once
j_call: TRBJ2-2
d_call: TRBD2
cdr3_length: 20
v_call: TRBV5-1
cdr3_nt: TGCGCCAGCAGCTTGGCGGCGGGACTAGCGCTTAACCCGAACACCGGGGAGCTGTTTTTT
cdr3_aa: CASSLAAGLALNPNTGELFF

clone_size: few
j_call: TRBJ2-1
d_call: NA
cdr3_length: 16
v_call: TRBV7-7
cdr3_nt: TGTGCCAGCAGCTTCCGGTTTGGGCAGGGCTTCAATGAGCAGTTCTTC
cdr3_aa: CASSFRFGQGFNEQFF

clone_size: NA
j_call: TRBJ1-1
d_call: NA
cdr3_length: 14
v_call: TRBV18
cdr3_nt: TGTGCCAGCTCCTCGGGACAAGAGAACACTGAAGCTTTCTTT
cdr3_aa: CASSSGQENTEAFF

clone_size: NA
j_call: TRBJ1-6
d_call: NA
cdr3_length: 17
v_call: TRBV30
cdr3_nt: TGTGCCTGGAGTTCGTGGGGGGGGACCTCCTATAATTCACCCCTCCACTTT
cdr3_aa: CAWSSWGGTSYNSPLHF

clone_size: few
j_call: TRBJ1-1
d_call: NA
cdr3_length: 15
v_call: TRBV29-1
cdr3_nt: TGCAGCGTGGATCACCGTGGAGGCCAGAACACTGAAGCTTTCTTT
cdr3_aa: CSVDHRGGQNTEAFF